The 13 T cell receptor beta chains below come from one sample, sequenced in a study of control samples from healthy donors and cancer patients (dated by TCRdb to 2018 to 2021). Libraries came from the immunoSEQ multiplex PCR assay. The immuneACCESS repertoire file appears here via TCRdb, limited to in-frame rearrangements. These files lack a portion of the clones; in checked studies, under half of the deficit traces to unresolved V genes, and the cause of the others is not known. In all, the sample holds under 100,000 clones, and roughly nine tenths of those were seen once. The ten largest clones add up to less than 10% of the sample. Sequenced material: PBMCs. The receptors come from a woman aged 50 to 60 with colorectal cancer.

This clone was seen a handful of times. Relative to the germline gene, one junction end is altered; a read error may explain this. The chain carries TRBV2 and TRBJ1-1, with D perhaps TRBD1 (5 bases). CDR3 length equals 11 residues. Per germline, CDR1 SNHLY and CDR2 FYNNEI. CDR3 DNA sequence: TGTGCCGGCAGGGAGGGCACTGAAGCTTTCTTT. It encodes CAGREGTEAFF.

This clone has only a few counts. The V gene is TRBV6-5, the J gene TRBJ2-3, with D unresolved. V lost 6 bases to trimming and J lost 6 bases, with 10 bases between them. The germline V gene encodes CDR1 MNHEY and CDR2 SVGAGI. The CDR3 runs to 12 residues. As DNA, the CDR3 is TGTGCCAGCAGCGCCGACGGCGATACGCAGTATTTT. This sequence encodes CASSADGDTQYF.

The chain has TRBV18 and TRBJ1-2, with a weak D call TRBD1 (5 bases). The V end lost 4 bases, the J end lost 8 bases, and 14 bases lay between the germline ends. Germline V gives CDR1 KGHSH, CDR2 LQKENI. The CDR3 spans 13 residues. In DNA, the CDR3 is TGTGCCAGCTCACGTCAGGGTCCGAAGGGCTACACCTTC. It is translated as CASSRQGPKGYTF.

In its sample, this clone was seen once. V and J are TRBV30 and TRBJ2-5; TRBD2 agrees at 8 bases. V was pared by 0 bases and J by 4 bases, with 4 bases of the junction left unmatched. The CDR3 is made up of 14 amino acids. Germline V CDR1 and CDR2: GTSNPN, SVGIG (reference sequence). The CDR3 DNA reads as TGTGCCTGGAGTGTCCGCGGGGGGCTAGAGACCCAGTACTTC. This translates into CAWSVRGGLETQYF.

The rearrangement uses TRBV23-1 and TRBJ1-3; D remains unclear. TRBV23-1 is given ORF status, its function remaining uncertain. This CDR3 contains 14 residues. V dropped 6 bases and J dropped 0 bases, with 9 bases sitting between them. Here the CDR3 reads CASRPWCSGNTIYF. The CDR3 DNA sequence: TGCGCCAGCAGGCCGTGGTGCTCTGGAAACACCATATATTTT.

V is TRBV11-3 and J is TRBJ2-2; 10 nucleotides line up with TRBD2. The CDR3 extends over 15 amino acids. Germline CDR1 reads SGHNT; CDR2 reads YENEEA. V dropped 5 bases and J dropped 5; count of bases not matched to a gene: 5. The DNA for the CDR3 is TGTGCCAGCAGCCAAGCGGGGGGGCCTACCGGGGAGCTGTTTTTT. Its translation: CASSQAGGPTGELFF.

The V call is TRBV12-3 or TRBV12-4, the J call TRBJ1-4; the D is unclear. With 2 bases removed from V and 5 bases from J, the gap between germline ends came to 6 bases. The CDR3 consists of 13 residues. CDR3 in amino acids: CASSLYENEKLFF. DNA for the CDR3: TGTGCCAGCAGTTTATACGAGAATGAAAAACTGTTTTTT.

This chain links TRBV11-3 with TRBJ2-3; 16 bases are a match to TRBD2. Germline trimming cut 5 bases from V and 4 bases from J; bases unmatched to any gene: 6. The CDR3 has 17 residues. Germline V gene lookup returns CDR1 SGHNT and CDR2 YENEEA. The CDR3 region has the DNA TGTGCCAGCAGCCCCGGGACTAGCGGGGGGGCCGCAGATACGCAGTATTTT. As protein: CASSPGTSGGAADTQYF.

The V call is TRBV4-3, the J call TRBJ2-3; TRBD2 aligns across 8 bases. Germline CDR1 and CDR2: LGHNA and YSLEER. The CDR3 is made up of 18 amino acids. Unmatched junction bases numbered 13, after V lost 0 bases and J lost 5 bases. The CDR3 loop is CASSQEPTRGASIDTQYF. CDR3 nucleotide sequence: TGCGCCAGCAGCCAAGAACCGACGCGGGGGGCCAGTATAGATACGCAGTATTTT.

This chain uses TRBV20-1 with TRBJ1-5, with TRBD1 matching 8 bases. The CDR3 loop spans 14 amino acids. From germline, CDR1 is DFQATT and CDR2 SNEGSKA (reference sequence). Trimming removed 3 bases from V and 2 bases from J; junction bases left unmatched: 3. CDR3 nucleotide sequence: TGCAGTGCTAGTCCGGGACAGGGCAATCAGCCCCAGCATTTT. Its translation: CSASPGQGNQPQHF.

Here the CDR3 reads CASSPASNQPQHF. CDR3 coding DNA: TGTGCCAGCTCACCAGCTAGCAATCAGCCCCAGCATTTT. The chain uses TRBV18 and TRBJ1-5; no clear D gene. Trimming removed 2 bases from V and 0 bases from J, with 2 bases in between. This CDR3 has 13 amino acids. Germline V gene lookup returns CDR1 KGHSH and CDR2 LQKENI.

The V gene is TRBV2, the J gene TRBJ2-7, with D hard to call. The CDR3 contains 13 residues. V lost 5 bases and J lost 5, with 13 bases in between. CDR1 is SNHLY, CDR2 FYNNEI, per germline. CDR3 bases: TGTGCCAGCAGTCGAAACCAGGTGGACGAGCAGTACGTC. Translating gives CASSRNQVDEQYV.

The chain uses TRBV4-3 and TRBJ2-5; perhaps D is TRBD1 or TRBD2 (6 bases each). This CDR3 has 16 residues. The V end was cut by 0 bases, the J end by 4 bases, with 15 bases between. Germline V gives CDR1 LGHNA, CDR2 YSLEER. The CDR3 nucleotides are TGCGCCAGCAGCCAAGATAGGGGGGCCGCCGGAGAGACCCAGTACTTC. Amino acids: CASSQDRGAAGETQYF.